This entry features one T cell receptor beta chain sequence. Which antigen it targets is not known. Within one base of it there is no much larger clone, and no base qualities were kept. Each collaborating institution followed its own protocols to collect whole blood in K2EDTA tubes. For TCRbeta analysis, collaborators shipped samples in one of three forms: frozen whole blood, isolated PBMCs, or DNA extracted from either of those sample types. The data stem from a study of blood T cell repertoires in COVID-19 (dated by TCRdb to about 2020). Turning to the overall study: Samples from collaborators originated in the United States, Italy and Spain and spanned both the acute and convalescent phases of COVID-19. Subjects who had been exposed to COVID-19, were actively infected with it, or had recovered from it provided the deeply sampled blood TCRbeta repertoires that made up the dataset. HLA class I and class II types, where available, came from metadata supplied by the sample provider rather than from assay-based typing. The material from the prospective study consisted of cDNA or gDNA derived from T cells, B-cell-depleted T cells, or PBMCs. The sample metadata nearly always contained a de-identified subject ID, COVID-19 status, age in years and sex. The repertoires were made available in a free public database intended to serve as a resource for research on the immune response to SARS-CoV-2. The samples were drawn from two sources: the first 160 participants of the ongoing ImmuneRACE study, and 1,000 to 1,500 subjects contributed by 6 global collaborators. The full study reports these points: The quantity of clinical and demographic metadata differed by source and by participant and was supplied without curation.

TCRbeta CDR3 regions were amplified from genomic DNA using the immunoSEQ Assay, a bias-controlled multiplex PCR. Per the authors' processing: The number of nucleated cells in each sample was estimated by amplification of reference gene primers within the assay. Sequence reads were collapsed and filtered to measure the absolute abundance of every unique TCRbeta CDR3 rearrangement. For each sample, productive Simpson clonality was calculated by taking the square root of Simpson's diversity index across productive rearrangements. TCRdb obtained this table from immuneACCESS and retained in-frame rearrangements with V and J assigned. These tables miss some clones; where compared with another copy, unresolved V genes account for less than half of the shortfall, and the remainder is unexplained. V, J and clone size were drawn from that table, and D and trimming were deduced from the DNA. This sample gives 110,000 to 150,000 clones in total; about 89% of them show up just once. The ten largest account for around 2.9% of the sample.

Taken from the germline V gene (reference sequence), the CDR1 and CDR2 loops are MNHEY and SMNVEV. The CDR3 runs 13 residues from the cysteine to the phenylalanine. Only the CDR3 portion is preserved as DNA: 39 bases, with reading frame beginning at the first base. Trimming leaves V shorter by 6 bases and J shorter by 8 bases, with the junction holding 6 bases beyond the gene matches. This receptor was taken from a man between 60 and 75 years old with active or convalescent COVID-19. The V gene is TRBV27 and the J gene is TRBJ1-4, with TRBD1 identical over 7 junction bases. The sample consisted of peripheral blood. The bases read TGTGCCAGCAGACAGGGGATGAAGGAAAAACTGTTTTTT. Translated, this gives CASRQGMKEKLFF.